This T cell receptor beta chain was found in a study of lymphopenia after photon versus proton radiotherapy. Findings and caveats of the study: Oligoclonal CD8+ Temra expansion after nadir drove photon patients' diversity drop. Authors raise, but do not show, better survival with proton therapy. Under photons, naive T cells and diversity fell while effector/memory populations rose.

The length of the CDR3 is 13 residues. Germline CDR1 SGHRS, CDR2 YFSETQ. With V trimmed by 0 bases and J by 7 bases, 1 base remained unmatched. The assay was immunoSEQ multiplex PCR, and TCRdb's table has in-frame clones only and misses some. Here the sample spans fewer than 30,000 clones, roughly four fifths being singletons. Regarding this clone: What it recognizes is unknown.

The TCR sequence derives from a woman aged 45-65 years with pancreatic cancer. V usage is TRBV5-1 and J usage is TRBJ2-4; 7 bases match TRBD2. Specimen: peripheral blood, collected from a patient treated with photon-based radiotherapy. CDR3 sequence (DNA): TGCGCCAGCAGCTTGGGGGAGGGGAACATTCAGTACTTC. It translates to CASSLGEGNIQYF.